This T cell receptor beta chain derives from a study of shared clonotypes between healthy human individuals. CDR1 is MGHRA and CDR2 is YSYEKL in the germline V gene. This CDR3 region has 16 residues. J lost 3 bases, V lost 1 base, and 8 bases had no gene match. Sequenced by immunoSEQ multiplex PCR; TCRdb stores in-frame clones only, minus some. The sample has around 2,000,000 clones, about 93% seen once. Positively selected for CCR7, the CD45RO-negative cells used as naive CD8 cells excluded terminally differentiated effector memory CD45RA+ cells. The receptor's source is a man aged 18 to 30 in good health. Some clones in this sample may be carry-over from other donors' samples. The sequenced material came from naive CD8+ T cells from PBMCs. The chain carries TRBV4-1 and TRBJ2-7; TRBD2 agrees at 8 bases. The CDR3 loop reads CASSQGDSGTFYEQYF. CDR3 sequence (DNA): TGCGCCAGCAGCCAAGGTGATAGCGGGACCTTCTACGAGCAGTACTTC.